This T cell receptor beta chain was sequenced in a study of CD8 T cells in ankylosing spondylitis. From the 5' RACE reads, TCRdb called clonotypes with MiXCR, one entry per CDR3 protein. The profile shows under 250,000 distinct CDR3 sequences, approximately 11% of them singletons. This clonotype was seen repeatedly, ten times or more. The V end was cut by 6 bases, the J end by 4 bases, with 16 bases between. Germline V CDR1 and CDR2: MNHNS, SASEGT. There are 15 residues in the CDR3. V is TRBV6-1 and J is TRBJ2-1, with unresolved D. Sequences were obtained from blood, either unsorted or a sorted T cell fraction (not recorded which). The clonotype originates from a male donor with ankylosing spondylitis or in good health (not recorded which). DNA of the CDR3: TGTGCCAGCAGCCTGTTTGGCGGAGAGTACAATGAGCAGTTCTTC. Translated: CASSLFGGEYNEQFF.